The present entry profiles one T cell receptor beta chain with its context. The antigen it binds to is not known. Within one base of it there is no much larger clone, and no base qualities were kept. This sample includes further DNA sequences coding for the same CDR3. This sample is part of a study of cytomegalovirus exposure and HLA in healthy donors (TCRdb year 2017). About the full investigation: An earlier analysis of fewer than 750 of the donors reported 276 Gb of sequence data and about 120 million unique TCR beta sequences obtained from about 180 million T cells. To study patterns of TCR occurrence, a later analysis re-analyzed previously published TCR beta repertoires from under 750 donors and added high-resolution HLA genotyping. HLA typing covered class I and class II loci at four-digit resolution. Donor age, sex, ethnicity and CMV serostatus were compiled alongside the repertoire data. To predict cytomegalovirus infection status, the study combined high-throughput TCR immunosequencing, statistical association of individual TCRs with disease status, and machine learning. The number of typed donors differed by locus: 629-630 for A, B, C, DRB1 and DQB1; 500 to 550 for DQA1; about 600 for DPA1; and around 450 for DPB1. An earlier analysis of roughly 600 of the donors used high-throughput TCR beta sequencing to judge whether each TCR beta V gene segment behaved as functional or pseudogenic. The later analysis used no new phenotypic data to find candidate immune exposures, relying instead on TCR beta sequences and their occurrence across donors. The study aimed to test whether cataloging public T cell receptors could reveal signatures of past pathogen exposure. Approximately 330 gigabases of sequencing data and around 85 million unique TCR sequences made up an early release that covered 500 to 700 HLA-typed donors. All discovery cohort repertoires had been generated using a single sequencing platform. Among the approximately 430 genotyped donors, 81% belonged to the genetic ancestry cluster associated with self-reported Caucasian donors. Among about 390 genotyped donors of the cohort, an average of roughly 240,000 unique TCR beta nucleotide sequences were sequenced per donor, around a sixth of them non-productive. In addition to the first cohort of 666 subjects, a separate validation cohort of 120 different subjects was used. Roughly 5 DR-DQ haplotypes were handled as single units for association and clustering, since linkage in the cohort was strong. The study profiled the T cell repertoires of 500 to 800 subjects by immunosequencing and related them to cytomegalovirus serostatus. In a later genetic analysis, genome-wide SNP genotypes for about 55% of the 666 donors were used, and that subset was treated as a discovery cohort.

Beyond this particular receptor, the publication reports: Because HLA typing was missing for some donors at each locus, association tests included only the typed subset. The cohort was sequenced for TCR beta chains only, and without alpha or paired-chain data the features that could be detected were limited. In a later analysis, around 17,000 TCR beta sequences were associated with specific HLA alleles at a false discovery rate of 0.05. The authors suggested that the approach could potentially be generalized to other disease states and immunological phenotypes. A group of highly shared sequence variants was considered likely to be a technical artifact of the sequencing pipeline. A later genetic analysis associated a missense DCLRE1C variant with V-gene and J-gene trimming of TCR beta chains, and an independent cohort replicated the association. CMV serostatus was the only immune exposure information available for the cohort. In both the original and validation cohorts, the classifier was reported to diagnose cytomegalovirus status with high specificity and sensitivity. The earlier analysis of about 600 of the donors excluded approximately 15 rarely observed V segments, including chromosome 9 orphons, because counts were too low. In a later analysis, the rate of TCR association differed among HLA loci, with DRB1 alleles having the most associated TCRs and HLA-C alleles having the fewest. Three of the identified cytomegalovirus-associated TCR beta chains were confirmed in vitro to be specific for cytomegalovirus antigens. In an earlier analysis of some 500 of the donors, most TCR beta V segments appeared in productive rearrangements about 87% or about 30% of the time, broadly matching IMGT annotations. Several of the top co-occurrence clusters appeared to be linked to parvovirus B19, influenza, CMV and Epstein-Barr virus, according to a later analysis. A further reported finding was that TCR beta sequences accurately predicted the HLA-A and HLA-B alleles for most subjects in the first cohort. Strong co-occurrence of HLA alleles, especially DR and DQ, made assigning TCR associations to individual alleles difficult. Compared with the 666-donor mean, donors in an Asian-associated ancestry cluster had fewer N-insertions in productive TCRs, according to a later genetic analysis. According to a later analysis, most CMV-associated TCR beta chains appeared to be HLA-restricted, and the HLA associations seemed to be driven largely by CMV exposure. Across donors, most TCR sequences were observed very rarely, whereas some public TCRs were present in many individuals. Linkage disequilibrium might explain the correlated functional status among segregating V segments, but an unknown experimental factor could not be ruled out. The study listed 164 TCR beta chains as associated with cytomegalovirus. In a later analysis, HLA-associated TCR beta chains were found to be more clonally expanded and to have lower generation probabilities than equally common non-associated chains. Sequencing depth was assumed to be roughly uniform across donors in the presence/absence analyses, though that assumption may not hold.

The cohort comprised some 730 healthy bone marrow donors. At the time of sampling, every cohort member was nominally healthy, though immune exposures that went unrecorded were likely present. The donor tested CMV seronegative and was one of the 352 seronegative cohort members. A peripheral blood sample was collected from each donor, and TCR beta sequencing was performed on peripheral blood mononuclear cells. The Qiagen DNeasy Blood Extraction Kit was used to extract genomic DNA from the blood cell samples. The library relied on the immunoSEQ multiplex PCR assay. A mixture of 60 forward primers for TCR Vbeta segments and 13 reverse primers for TCR Jbeta segments was used in the multiplex PCR. A multiplex PCR assay on genomic DNA amplified the CDR3 region of rearranged TCR beta genes. Amplified TCR beta libraries were sequenced as 87-base-pair reads on the Illumina HiSeq System. As for the authors' bioinformatics: Across the 500 to 700 repertoires, a later analysis counted 75 million to 90 million unique TCR beta chains, some 11 million of which were shared by at least two donors. A nearest-neighbor algorithm error-corrected the raw reads and collapsed the reads into unique sequences, merging closely related sequences to remove PCR and sequencing errors. To assign V, D and J gene segments, CDR3 sequences were aligned to IMGT reference sequences. For a sequence to be retained, a match of at least six nucleotides to both a V gene segment and a J gene segment was required. A rearrangement was called productive if the CDR3 had no stop codons and remained in frame with V and J, and every other rearrangement was called non-productive. CDR3 was defined by IMGT convention, running from the second conserved V-encoded cysteine to the conserved J-encoded phenylalanine. In an earlier analysis of approximately 500 of the donors, sequences lacking an unambiguous match to a single V gene segment were excluded. In an earlier analysis of around 590 of the donors, a V segment was called functional when productive rearrangements were above 56.7%, and segregating when the standard deviation between donors exceeded 5%. A statistical classification framework was developed to diagnose cytomegalovirus status using the catalog of TCR beta chain sequences. V and J gene assignment, in a later analysis, came from comparing TCR nucleotide sequences with IMGT/GENE-DB human TR gene sequences. A later analysis assigned CDR3 sequences and most-parsimonious VDJ recombination scenarios with the TCRdist pipeline. In a later analysis, each TCR beta chain was defined by its CDR3 amino acid sequence together with its V-gene family, and reads without a unique V-gene family were excluded. As a way to deal with suspected cross-contamination and a sequencing artifact, a later analysis dropped roughly 620 nucleotide sequences that were highly shared and had low generation probability. A later analysis calculated a clonal expansion index for each public chain from normalized within-repertoire ranks of inferred template counts. A later analysis computed generation probabilities with a VDJ recombination model fitted to out-of-frame rearrangements, and checked the results against IGoR. A later analysis scored TCR-TCR, TCR-HLA and TCR-CMV co-occurrence with hypergeometric tests, applying a repertoire-size bias correction to TCR pairs. False discovery rates were estimated in a later analysis by permuting HLA or CMV assignments 20 times. In a later analysis, co-occurring TCRs were grouped using DBSCAN, with TCRdist sequence similarity added in when clustering inside HLA-allele-positive subsets. For co-occurrence clustering, repertoires with fewer than 30,000 or more than 120,000 public chains were excluded, along with a handful of repertoires with anomalous nucleotide sharing. TCRdb stores this immuneACCESS table with in-frame sequences only. Part of the clones is absent; in the studies checked, under half of the shortfall reflects unresolved V genes, and no reason is known for the rest. That table is the source of V, J and clone size, and D and trimming were worked out from the DNA. Counted in this sample were about 140,000 clones; less than 90% of them appeared once. Less than 2% of the sample lies in the top ten.

The sequenced sample consisted of PBMCs. This TCR came from a man aged 40-49 years in good health and CMV-seronegative.

CDR3 loop: CASSLEEGLGSYNEQFF. The DNA sequence is given as TGTGCCAGCAGCCTAGAGGAGGGGCTCGGCTCCTACAATGAGCAGTTCTTC. The rearrangement joined TRBV7-9 to TRBJ2-1, with a tentative D gene TRBD2 over 6 matching bases. The CDR3 spans 17 residues, from the cysteine through the phenylalanine. The DNA shown is the 51-base CDR3, in frame from base 1. Trimming at the junction amounts to 5 bases on V and 0 bases on J, and the germline ends lie 17 bases apart. Looking up the germline V gene (reference sequence) yields CDR1 SEHNR and CDR2 FQNEAQ.